The source of this TCR beta chain is a study of response to subunit inactivated influenza vaccine. Overall study findings and caveats: Each seasonal flu vaccination may recruit only limited new T cells, authors suggested.

TCRdb redid the calling of the RT-PCR reads with MiXCR, one entry per CDR3 protein. The data show a few hundred thousand distinct CDR3 sequences, roughly 15% seen once. This clonotype was seen a few times. No antigen is known for it. V dropped 3 bases and J dropped 3 bases, with 11 bases sitting between them. The CDR3 runs to 14 residues. The V gene's germline CDR1 is DFQATT and CDR2 SNEGSKA (reference sequence). Material: PBMCs from blood, obtained 11 to 12 days after vaccination. V gene TRBV20-1 combines with J gene TRBJ1-4; D gene uncertain. The sequence was collected from a man aged 45-65 years who received an inactivated influenza vaccine. The CDR3 sequence: CSASIPPANEKLFF. The CDR3 DNA is TGCAGTGCTAGTATCCCGCCCGCTAATGAAAAACTGTTTTTT.